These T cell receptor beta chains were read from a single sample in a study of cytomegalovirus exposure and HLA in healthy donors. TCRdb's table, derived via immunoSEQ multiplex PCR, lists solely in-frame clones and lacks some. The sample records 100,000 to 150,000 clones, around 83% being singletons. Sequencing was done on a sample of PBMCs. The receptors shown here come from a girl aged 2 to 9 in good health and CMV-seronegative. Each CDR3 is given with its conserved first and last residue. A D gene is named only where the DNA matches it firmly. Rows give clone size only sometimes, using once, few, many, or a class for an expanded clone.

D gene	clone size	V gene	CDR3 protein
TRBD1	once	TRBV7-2	CASSIQTGGDYGYTF
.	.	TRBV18	CASSPPGLADNEQFF
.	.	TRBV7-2	CASSLGLTTGNEQFF
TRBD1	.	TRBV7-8	CASSLDGTANEKLFF
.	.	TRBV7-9	CSSSLEGGAREKLFF
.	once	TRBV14	CASSQDPQGNYGYTF
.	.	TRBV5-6	CASTNGANVLTF
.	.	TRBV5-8	CASSSLVRSGLSREQYF
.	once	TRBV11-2	CASSLDLSEGDF
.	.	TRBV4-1	CASSQNPGSGANVLTF
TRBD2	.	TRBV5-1	CASSFSDGGVMETQYF
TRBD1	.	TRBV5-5	CASSQTGNNQPQHF
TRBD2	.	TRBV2	CASHPLLAGSGEQYF
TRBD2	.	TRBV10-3	CAISESRAGGRRLREQFF
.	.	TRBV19	CAIPTGPGGYTF
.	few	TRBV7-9	CASSTGTGSEKLFF
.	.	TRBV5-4	CASSRAGPNTEAFF
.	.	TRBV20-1	CSAEYNEQFF
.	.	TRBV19	CASSILAVSSYNSPLHF
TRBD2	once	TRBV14	CASSHTGLAENIQYF
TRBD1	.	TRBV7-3	CASSLMNRGPNTEAFF
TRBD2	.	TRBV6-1	CATLLAGGLGNEQFF
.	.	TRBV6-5	CASSSFYEQYF
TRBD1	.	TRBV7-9	CASSPRRTGPYNEQFF
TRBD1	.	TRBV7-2	CASSLIGQGTSSPLHF
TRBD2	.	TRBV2	CASKEGLAGNTGELFF
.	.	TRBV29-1	CSVEGAGSTDTQYF
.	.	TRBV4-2	CASSSMTEQAFF
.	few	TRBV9	CASSATDSSTGELFF
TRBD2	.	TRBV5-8	CASSLLGLATDTQYF
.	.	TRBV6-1	CASSEGGRVSQPQHF
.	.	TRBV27	CASSFRGVETQYF
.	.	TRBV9	CASSVGVGGTYEQYF
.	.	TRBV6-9	CASSYRGCHYGYTF
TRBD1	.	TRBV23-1	CASSQYDRVVIGDEQFF
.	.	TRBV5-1	CASSLAGGGDTQYF
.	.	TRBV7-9	CASSLDVDRDNYGYTF
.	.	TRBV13	CASSLGQGPQETQYF
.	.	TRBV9	CASSVVGTQIPDTQYF
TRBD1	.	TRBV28	CASATGEGNNTEQYF
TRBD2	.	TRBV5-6	CASSLILAASDTQYF